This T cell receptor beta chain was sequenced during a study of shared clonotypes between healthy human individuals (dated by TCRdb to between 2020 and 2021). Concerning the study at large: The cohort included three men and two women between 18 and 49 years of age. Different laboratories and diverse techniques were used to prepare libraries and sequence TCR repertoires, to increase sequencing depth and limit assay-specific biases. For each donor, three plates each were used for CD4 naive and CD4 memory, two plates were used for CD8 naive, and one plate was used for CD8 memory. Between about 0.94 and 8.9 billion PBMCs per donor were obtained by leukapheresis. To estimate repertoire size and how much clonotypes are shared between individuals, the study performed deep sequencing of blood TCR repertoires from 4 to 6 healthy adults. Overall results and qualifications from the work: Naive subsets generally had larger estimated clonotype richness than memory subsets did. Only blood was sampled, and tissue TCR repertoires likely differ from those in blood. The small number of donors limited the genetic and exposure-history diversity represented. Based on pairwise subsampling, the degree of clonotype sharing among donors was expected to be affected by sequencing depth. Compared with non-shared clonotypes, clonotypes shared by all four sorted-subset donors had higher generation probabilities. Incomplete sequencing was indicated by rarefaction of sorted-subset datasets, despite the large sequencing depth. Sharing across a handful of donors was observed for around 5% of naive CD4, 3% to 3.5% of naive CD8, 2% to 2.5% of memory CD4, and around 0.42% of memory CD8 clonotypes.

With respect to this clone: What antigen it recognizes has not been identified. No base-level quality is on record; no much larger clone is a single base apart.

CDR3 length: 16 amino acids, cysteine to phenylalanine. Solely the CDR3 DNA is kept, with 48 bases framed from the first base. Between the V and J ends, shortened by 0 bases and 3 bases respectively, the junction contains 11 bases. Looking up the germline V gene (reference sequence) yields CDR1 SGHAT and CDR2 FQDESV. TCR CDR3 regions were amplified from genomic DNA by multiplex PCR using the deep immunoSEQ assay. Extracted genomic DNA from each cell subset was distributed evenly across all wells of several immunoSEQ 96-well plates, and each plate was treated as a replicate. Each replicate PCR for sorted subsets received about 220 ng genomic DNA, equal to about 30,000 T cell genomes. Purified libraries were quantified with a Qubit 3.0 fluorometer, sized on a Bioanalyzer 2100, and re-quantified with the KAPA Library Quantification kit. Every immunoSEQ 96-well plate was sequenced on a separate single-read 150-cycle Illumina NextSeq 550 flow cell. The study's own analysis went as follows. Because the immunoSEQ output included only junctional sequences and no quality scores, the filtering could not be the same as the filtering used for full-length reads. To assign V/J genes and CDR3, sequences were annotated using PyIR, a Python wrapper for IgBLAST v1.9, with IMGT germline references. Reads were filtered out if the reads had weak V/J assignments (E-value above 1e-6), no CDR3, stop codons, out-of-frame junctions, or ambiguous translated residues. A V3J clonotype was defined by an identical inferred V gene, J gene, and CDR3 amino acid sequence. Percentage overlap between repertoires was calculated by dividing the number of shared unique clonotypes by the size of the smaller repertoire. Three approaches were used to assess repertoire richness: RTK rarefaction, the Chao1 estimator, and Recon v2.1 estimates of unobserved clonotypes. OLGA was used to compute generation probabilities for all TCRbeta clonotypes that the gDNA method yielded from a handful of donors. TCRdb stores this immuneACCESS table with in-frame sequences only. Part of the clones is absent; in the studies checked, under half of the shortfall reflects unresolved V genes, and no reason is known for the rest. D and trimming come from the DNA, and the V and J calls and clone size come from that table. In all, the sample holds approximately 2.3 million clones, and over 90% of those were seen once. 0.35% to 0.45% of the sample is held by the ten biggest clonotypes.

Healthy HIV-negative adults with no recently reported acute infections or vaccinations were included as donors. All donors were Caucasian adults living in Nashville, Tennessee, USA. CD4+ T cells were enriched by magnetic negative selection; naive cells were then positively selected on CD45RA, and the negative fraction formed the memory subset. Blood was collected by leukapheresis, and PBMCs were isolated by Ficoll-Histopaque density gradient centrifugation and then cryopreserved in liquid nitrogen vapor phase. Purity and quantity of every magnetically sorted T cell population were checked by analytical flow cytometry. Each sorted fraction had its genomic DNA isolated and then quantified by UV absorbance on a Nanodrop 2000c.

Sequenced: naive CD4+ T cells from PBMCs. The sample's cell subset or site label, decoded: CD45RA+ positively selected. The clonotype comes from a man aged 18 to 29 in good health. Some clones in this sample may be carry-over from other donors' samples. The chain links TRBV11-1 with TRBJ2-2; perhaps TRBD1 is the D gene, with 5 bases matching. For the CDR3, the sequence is CASSLARRQHTGELFF. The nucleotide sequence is TGTGCCAGCAGCTTAGCGCGACGACAGCACACCGGGGAGCTGTTTTTT.